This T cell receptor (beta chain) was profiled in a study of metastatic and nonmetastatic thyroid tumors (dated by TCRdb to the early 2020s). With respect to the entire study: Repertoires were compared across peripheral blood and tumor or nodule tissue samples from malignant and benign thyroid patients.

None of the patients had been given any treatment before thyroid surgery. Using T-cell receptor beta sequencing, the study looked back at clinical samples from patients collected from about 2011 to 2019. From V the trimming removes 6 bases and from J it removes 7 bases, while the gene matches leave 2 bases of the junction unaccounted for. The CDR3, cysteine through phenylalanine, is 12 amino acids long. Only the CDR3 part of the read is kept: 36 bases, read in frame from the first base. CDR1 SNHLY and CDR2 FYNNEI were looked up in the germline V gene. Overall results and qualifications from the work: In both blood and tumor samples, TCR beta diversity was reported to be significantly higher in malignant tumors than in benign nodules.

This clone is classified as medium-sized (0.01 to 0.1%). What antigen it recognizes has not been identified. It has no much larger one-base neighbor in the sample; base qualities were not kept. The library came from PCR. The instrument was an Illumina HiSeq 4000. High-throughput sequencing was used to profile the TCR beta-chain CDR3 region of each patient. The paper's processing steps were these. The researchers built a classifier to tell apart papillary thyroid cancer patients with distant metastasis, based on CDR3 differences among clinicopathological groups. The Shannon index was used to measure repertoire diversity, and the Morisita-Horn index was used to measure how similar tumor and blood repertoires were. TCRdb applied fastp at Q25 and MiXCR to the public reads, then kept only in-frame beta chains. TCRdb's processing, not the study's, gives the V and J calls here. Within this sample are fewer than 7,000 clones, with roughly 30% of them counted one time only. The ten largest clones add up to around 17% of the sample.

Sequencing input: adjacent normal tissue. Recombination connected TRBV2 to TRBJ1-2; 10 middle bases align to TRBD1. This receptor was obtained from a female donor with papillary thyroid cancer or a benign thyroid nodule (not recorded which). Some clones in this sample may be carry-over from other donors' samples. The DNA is TGTGCCAGCAGGGGGGACAGGGGTGGCTACACCTTC. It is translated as CASRGDRGGYTF.